This T cell receptor beta chain is from a study of breast tumors, draining lymph nodes, adjacent tissues. Study-wide results and limits: Tumor and nontumor repertoires were significantly more similar in luminal-like than in basal-like breast cancer. Tumor TCR diversity was below lymph nodes but above nontumor tissue.

Germline V gives CDR1 LNHDA, CDR2 SQIVND (reference sequence). Trimming took 7 bases from V and 5 from J, leaving 14 bases between them. There are 13 residues in the CDR3. Using its own MiXCR run on the multiplex PCR reads, TCRdb lists one record per CDR3 protein. The table has around 250,000 distinct CDR3 sequences, less than 45% seen once. The table lists this clonotype with many counts. Antigen: not known. Axillary draining lymph nodes of breast cancer patients supplied the node samples. The source material was axillary lymph node tissue. The origin of this receptor is a female donor with breast cancer. Some clones in this sample may be carry-over from other donors' samples. The V and J genes are TRBV19 and TRBJ2-5; D is possibly TRBD1 (5 bases). CDR3 protein: CASNPRDGETQYF. The CDR3 nucleotides read TGTGCCAGTAATCCCAGGGATGGGGAGACCCAGTACTTC.